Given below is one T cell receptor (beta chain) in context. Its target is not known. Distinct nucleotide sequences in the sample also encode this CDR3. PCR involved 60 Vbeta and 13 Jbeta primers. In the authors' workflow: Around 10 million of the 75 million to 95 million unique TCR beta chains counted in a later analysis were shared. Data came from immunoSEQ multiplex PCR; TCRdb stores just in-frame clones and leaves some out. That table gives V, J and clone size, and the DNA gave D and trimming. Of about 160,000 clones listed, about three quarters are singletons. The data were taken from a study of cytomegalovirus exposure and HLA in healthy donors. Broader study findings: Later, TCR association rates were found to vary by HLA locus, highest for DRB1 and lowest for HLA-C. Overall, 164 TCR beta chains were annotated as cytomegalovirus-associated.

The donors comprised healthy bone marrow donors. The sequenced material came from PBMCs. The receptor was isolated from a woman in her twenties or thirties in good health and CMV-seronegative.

Here the CDR3 DNA reads TGTGCCAGCAGCGCACGGACAGGGGGCGATTGGGGGACTAATGAAAAACTGTTTTTT. Amino acid sequence: CASSARTGGDWGTNEKLFF. The J gene is TRBJ1-4, the V gene TRBV7-9, with 11 positions matching TRBD1. CDR1 is SEHNR, CDR2 FQNEAQ, per germline (reference sequence). CDR3 length: 19 residues. Trimming cost V 5 bases and J 2 bases; bases outside gene matches: 13. Based on the CDR3 plus reference TRBV7-9 and TRBJ1-4, the full variable domain is DTGVSQNPRHKITKRGQNVTFRCDPISEHNRLYWYRQTLGQGPEFLTYFQNEAQLEKSRLLSDRFSAERPKGSFSTLEIQRTEQGDSAMYLCASSARTGGDWGTNEKLFFGSGTQLSVL.